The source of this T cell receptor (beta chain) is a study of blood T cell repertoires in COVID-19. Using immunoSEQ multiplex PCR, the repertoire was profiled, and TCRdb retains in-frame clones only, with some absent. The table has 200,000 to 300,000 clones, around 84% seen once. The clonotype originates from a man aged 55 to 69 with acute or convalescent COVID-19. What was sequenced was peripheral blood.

Here the CDR3 DNA reads TGCGCCAGCCGAATAGCGGGAACGAACACCGGGGAGCTGTTTTTT. Translation: CASRIAGTNTGELFF. The gene calls are TRBV4-1 and TRBJ2-2, with 8 bases matching TRBD2. In germline, CDR1 is MGHRA, CDR2 YSYEKL. V gave up 8 bases and J gave up 0 bases; unmatched junction bases: 5. The CDR3 contains 15 residues.